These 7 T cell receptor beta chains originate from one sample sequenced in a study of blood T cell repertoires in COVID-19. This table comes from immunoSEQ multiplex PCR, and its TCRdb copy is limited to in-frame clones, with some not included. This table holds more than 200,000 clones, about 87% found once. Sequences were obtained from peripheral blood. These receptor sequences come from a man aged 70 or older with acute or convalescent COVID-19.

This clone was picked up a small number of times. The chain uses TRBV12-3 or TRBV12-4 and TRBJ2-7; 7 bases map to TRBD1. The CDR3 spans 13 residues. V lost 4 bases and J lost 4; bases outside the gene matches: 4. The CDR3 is CASSWDSSYEQYF. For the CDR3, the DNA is TGTGCCAGCAGTTGGGACAGTTCTTACGAGCAGTACTTC.

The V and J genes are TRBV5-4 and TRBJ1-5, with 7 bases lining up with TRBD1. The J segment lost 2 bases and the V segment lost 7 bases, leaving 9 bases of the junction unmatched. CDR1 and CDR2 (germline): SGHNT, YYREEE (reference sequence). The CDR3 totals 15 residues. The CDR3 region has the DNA TGTGCCAGCGGACCGCAGACAGGGCGCAATCAGCCCCAGCATTTT. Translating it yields CASGPQTGRNQPQHF.

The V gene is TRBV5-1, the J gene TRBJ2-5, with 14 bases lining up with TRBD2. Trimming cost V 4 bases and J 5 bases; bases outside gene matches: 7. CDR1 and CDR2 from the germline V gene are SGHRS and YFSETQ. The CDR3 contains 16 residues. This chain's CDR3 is CASSLGTSGSRETQYF. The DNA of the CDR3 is TGCGCCAGCAGCCTAGGGACTAGCGGGAGTAGGGAGACCCAGTACTTC.

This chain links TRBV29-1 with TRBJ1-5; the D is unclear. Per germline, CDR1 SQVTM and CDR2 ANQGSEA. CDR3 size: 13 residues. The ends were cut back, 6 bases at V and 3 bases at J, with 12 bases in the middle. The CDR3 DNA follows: TGCAGCGTCCGAAGCGGCAACAATCAGCCCCAGCATTTT. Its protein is CSVRSGNNQPQHF.

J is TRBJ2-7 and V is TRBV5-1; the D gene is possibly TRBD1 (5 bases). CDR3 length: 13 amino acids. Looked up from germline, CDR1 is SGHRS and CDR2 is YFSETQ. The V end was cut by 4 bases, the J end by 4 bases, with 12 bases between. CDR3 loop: CASSPDSNYEQYF. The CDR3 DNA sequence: TGCGCCAGCAGCCCCGACAGTAATTACGAGCAGTACTTC.

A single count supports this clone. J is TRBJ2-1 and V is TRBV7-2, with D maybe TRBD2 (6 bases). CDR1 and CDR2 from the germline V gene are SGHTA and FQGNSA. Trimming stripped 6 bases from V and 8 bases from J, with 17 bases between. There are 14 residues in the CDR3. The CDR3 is CASRGPQGGYEQFF. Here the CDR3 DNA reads TGTGCCAGCAGGGGCCCCCAGGGAGGCTATGAGCAGTTCTTC.

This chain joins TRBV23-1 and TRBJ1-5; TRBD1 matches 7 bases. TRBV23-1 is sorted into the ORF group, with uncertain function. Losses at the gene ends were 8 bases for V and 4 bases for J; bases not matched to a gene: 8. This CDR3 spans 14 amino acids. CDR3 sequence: CASASVRGNQPQHF. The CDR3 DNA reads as TGCGCCAGCGCGAGTGTCAGGGGGAATCAGCCCCAGCATTTT.